A selection of T cell receptor beta chains follows, all from one sample in a study of blood T cell repertoires in COVID-19. Assay used: immunoSEQ multiplex PCR; TCRdb lists only in-frame clones, some missing. The sample lists about 250,000 clones, roughly 85% seen once, with around 10% in the top ten. Sequencing input: PBMCs or T cells enriched from blood (not recorded which). The source is a woman between 45 and 65 years old with acute COVID-19. Each CDR3 is given with its conserved first and last residue. Each record gives: D gene, clone size, J gene, V gene, CDR3 DNA, CDR3 protein. The D gene is left open where the match is weak. Where a row states a size, it is once, few, many or the class of an expanded clone; other rows omit it.

.,.,TRBJ2-7,TRBV12-3/TRBV12-4,TGTGCCAGCAGTCTCAGGCCTTACGAGCAGTACTTC,CASSLRPYEQYF
TRBD1,.,TRBJ2-7,TRBV18,TGTGCCAGCCAGCTCACCCCAGGACAGGGTTCCTACGAGCAGTACTTC,CASQLTPGQGSYEQYF
.,.,TRBJ1-3,TRBV7-2,TGTGCCAGCAGCGATACCAAAAGGGGGGGCGCGGGAAACACCATATATTTT,CASSDTKRGGAGNTIYF
TRBD2,few,TRBJ2-5,TRBV5-4,TGTGCCAGCAGCGGGGAGCCCGGGACTAGCGGTGAGGAGACCCAGTACTTC,CASSGEPGTSGEETQYF
.,.,TRBJ2-2,TRBV5-1,TGCGCCAGCAGCGGGGCCGGGGGGAACACCGGGGAGCTGTTTTTT,CASSGAGGNTGELFF
.,.,TRBJ1-2,TRBV4-2,TGTGCCAGCAGCCAGGGTGGGCAGGGAGGTTTCTATGGCTACACCTTC,CASSQGGQGGFYGYTF
TRBD1,.,TRBJ1-1,TRBV7-8,TGTGCCAGCAGCTTACCGACAGGGGATGCCACTGAAGCTTTCTTT,CASSLPTGDATEAFF
TRBD1,.,TRBJ1-6,TRBV3-1/TRBV3-2,TGTGCCAGCAGCCAAGTTCGCCCGGACAGGGGCCCGAGCTCCTATAATTCACCCCTCCACTTT,CASSQVRPDRGPSSYNSPLHF
.,.,TRBJ1-1,TRBV3-1/TRBV3-2,TGTGCCAGCAGCCAAGAAGTTACGAGAGAAGCTTTCTTT,CASSQEVTREAFF
.,.,TRBJ2-7,TRBV20-1,TGCAGTGCTAGTGTTATGGCAGAGCAGTACTTC,CSASVMAEQYF
TRBD1,once,TRBJ1-2,TRBV30,TGTGCCTACAGGGGGAACTATGGCTACACCTTC,CAYRGNYGYTF
TRBD1,.,TRBJ1-4,TRBV5-1,TGCGCCAGCAGCTTCGCCGTATCAGAGTGGGACAGGGCCCACGAAAAACTGTTTTTT,CASSFAVSEWDRAHEKLFF
TRBD1,.,TRBJ1-6,TRBV3-1/TRBV3-2,TGTGCCAGCAGCCAAGATCGGACGGGACAGAAGTGGACACCCCTCCACTTT,CASSQDRTGQKWTPLHF
TRBD2,.,TRBJ2-7,TRBV11-2,TGTGCCAGCACGCGGGGGTACGAGCAGTACTTC,CASTRGYEQYF
TRBD1,.,TRBJ1-2,TRBV10-3,TGTGCCATCAGAAGGACAGGGGAGGATAGGTTGGATGGCTACACCTTC,CAIRRTGEDRLDGYTF
.,.,TRBJ1-1,TRBV6-2/TRBV6-3,TGTGCCAGCAGTCCCAGGGGCTTGAACACTGAAGCTTTCTTT,CASSPRGLNTEAFF
.,.,TRBJ1-4,TRBV18,TGTGCCAGCTCCCCTAGTCTAAATGAAAAACTGTTTTTT,CASSPSLNEKLFF
TRBD1,.,TRBJ2-5,TRBV4-3,TGCGCCAGCAGCCAATCGGGACAGGGGGCAATTCAGACCCAGTACTTC,CASSQSGQGAIQTQYF
TRBD1,.,TRBJ2-2,TRBV10-3,TGTGCCATCCGGACAGGGGGCCTGAACACCGGGGAGCTGTTTTTT,CAIRTGGLNTGELFF
TRBD1,.,TRBJ1-1,TRBV27,TGTGCCAGCAGTGACAGGGGCACGACTGAAGCTTTCTTT,CASSDRGTTEAFF
.,.,TRBJ2-2,TRBV7-2,TGTGCCAGCAGCTTGGGGGACCAACAGGGCCCGAACACCGGGGAGCTGTTTTTT,CASSLGDQQGPNTGELFF
TRBD1,once,TRBJ1-2,TRBV18,TGTGCCAGCTCACCATTGTCCGGGACAGGGGTTGGTGGCTACACCTTC,CASSPLSGTGVGGYTF
TRBD2,.,TRBJ2-2,TRBV19,TGTGCCAGCCGGAGGCAAGCGGGGGGTTCGAACACCGGGGAGCTGTTTTTT,CASRRQAGGSNTGELFF
.,.,TRBJ1-1,TRBV20-1,TGCAGTGCCCCCGGGTCTTCAGAAGCTTTCTTT,CSAPGSSEAFF
TRBD1,.,TRBJ2-3,TRBV13,TGTGCCAGCAGCTTCGGACAGGGGGCCACAGATACGCAGTATTTT,CASSFGQGATDTQYF
.,.,TRBJ1-5,TRBV7-7,TGTGCTAGCAGCTTAGCTTGGCCGGGAAAGGTACAGCCCCAGCATTTT,CASSLAWPGKVQPQHF
TRBD1,.,TRBJ1-2,TRBV19,TGTGCCAGTAGTATCCAGACAGGGTACTATGGCTACACCTTC,CASSIQTGYYGYTF
.,.,TRBJ2-1,TRBV6-6,TGTGCCAGCAGCACAGTCCGGAACAATGAGCAGTTCTTC,CASSTVRNNEQFF
.,once,TRBJ1-1,TRBV6-5,TGTGCCAGCAGTTACAGGCGGGGAGGCACTGAAGCTTTCTTT,CASSYRRGGTEAFF
TRBD1,once,TRBJ2-7,TRBV30,TGTGCCTGGGCATTATCCGGGACAGGGGCCCACGAGCAGTACTTC,CAWALSGTGAHEQYF
.,.,TRBJ1-3,TRBV5-1,TGCGCCAGCAGCTTGTACAGCTCCTCTGGAAACACCATATATTTT,CASSLYSSSGNTIYF
TRBD1,.,TRBJ1-4,TRBV4-1,TGCGCCAGCAGCCCGACAGGGATGCGTGAAAAACTGTTTTTT,CASSPTGMREKLFF
.,.,TRBJ1-6,TRBV11-2,TGTGCCAGCACCCTCGGGGTCACAAATTCACCCCTCCACTTT,CASTLGVTNSPLHF
TRBD1,.,TRBJ2-5,TRBV14,TGTGCCAGCGCAGCGATATCCCGGGACAGGGAGGCGGGAAGAGTATGGACCCAGTACTTC,CASAAISRDREAGRVWTQYF
.,.,TRBJ1-1,TRBV28,TGTGCCAGCAGGGGGATGGGGGCAAGGCTGAACACTGAAGCTTTCTTT,CASRGMGARLNTEAFF
TRBD1,.,TRBJ1-1,TRBV12-3/TRBV12-4,TGTGCCAGTCGGACAGGGAGGACTGAAGCTTTCTTT,CASRTGRTEAFF
.,.,TRBJ1-2,TRBV15,TGTGCCACCAGCAGTCCAGGGGAATACCTCTATGGCTACACCTTC,CATSSPGEYLYGYTF
TRBD1,few,TRBJ1-2,TRBV7-2,TGTGCCAGCAGCTTAGCGCCGGGACAGTATGGCTACACCTTC,CASSLAPGQYGYTF
.,.,TRBJ1-1,TRBV5-1,TGCGCCAGCAGTTGGACAGCCATGAACACTGAAGCTTTCTTT,CASSWTAMNTEAFF
.,.,TRBJ2-5,TRBV7-8,TGTGCCAGCAGACCGGTGGGAGCAGAGACCCAGTACTTC,CASRPVGAETQYF